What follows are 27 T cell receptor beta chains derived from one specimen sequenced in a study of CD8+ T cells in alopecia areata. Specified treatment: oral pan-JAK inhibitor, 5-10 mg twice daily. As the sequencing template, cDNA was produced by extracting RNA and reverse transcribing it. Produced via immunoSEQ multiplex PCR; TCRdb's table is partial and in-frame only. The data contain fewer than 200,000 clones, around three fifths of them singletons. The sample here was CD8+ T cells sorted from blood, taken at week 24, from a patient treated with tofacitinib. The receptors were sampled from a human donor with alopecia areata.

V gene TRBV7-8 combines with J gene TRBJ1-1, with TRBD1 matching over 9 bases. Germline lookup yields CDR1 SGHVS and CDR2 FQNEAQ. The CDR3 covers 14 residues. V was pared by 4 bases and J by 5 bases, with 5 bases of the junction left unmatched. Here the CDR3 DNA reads TGTGCCAGCAGCTCGCGGACAGGGGCAACTGAAGCTTTCTTT. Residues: CASSSRTGATEAFF.

The CDR3 loop is CASTASGGADTQYF. DNA of the CDR3: TGTGCCAGCACAGCCAGCGGGGGGGCAGATACGCAGTATTTT. The chain joins TRBV2 to TRBJ2-3, with 10 bases aligning to TRBD2. The V and J ends lost 7 bases and 4 bases, in that order; junction bases with no gene match: 5. CDR1 is SNHLY, CDR2 FYNNEI, per germline. The CDR3 extends over 14 amino acids. The full variable domain, in which reference TRBV2 and TRBJ2-3 provide the parts outside the CDR3, is EPEVTQTPSHQVTQMGQEVILRCVPISNHLYFYWYRQILGQKVEFLVSFYNNEISEKSEIFDDQFSVERPDGSNFTLKIRSTKLEDSAMYFCASTASGGADTQYFGPGTRLTVL.

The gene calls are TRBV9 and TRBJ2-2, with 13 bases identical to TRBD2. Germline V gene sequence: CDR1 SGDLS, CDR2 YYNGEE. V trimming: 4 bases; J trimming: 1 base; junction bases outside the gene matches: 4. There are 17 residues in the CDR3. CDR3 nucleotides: TGTGCCAGCAGCACGGGACTAGCGGGGATGAACACCGGGGAGCTGTTTTTT. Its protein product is CASSTGLAGMNTGELFF.

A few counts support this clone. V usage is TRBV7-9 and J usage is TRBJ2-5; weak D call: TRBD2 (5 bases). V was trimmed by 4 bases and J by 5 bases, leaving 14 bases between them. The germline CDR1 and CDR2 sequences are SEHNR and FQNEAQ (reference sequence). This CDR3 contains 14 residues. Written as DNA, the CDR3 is TGTGCCAGCAGCTCCTCGGACTTTGGGGAGACCCAGTACTTC. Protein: CASSSSDFGETQYF.

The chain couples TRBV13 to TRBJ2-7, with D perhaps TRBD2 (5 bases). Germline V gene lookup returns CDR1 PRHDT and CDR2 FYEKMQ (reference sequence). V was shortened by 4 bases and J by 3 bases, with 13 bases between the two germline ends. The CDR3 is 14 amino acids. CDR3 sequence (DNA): TGTGCCAGCAGCTCCTATACGGGGATCTACGAGCAGTACTTC. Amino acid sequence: CASSSYTGIYEQYF. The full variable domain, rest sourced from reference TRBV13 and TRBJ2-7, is AAGVIQSPRHLIKEKRETATLKCYPIPRHDTVYWYQQGPGQDPQFLISFYEKMQSDKGSIPDRFSAQQFSDYHSELNMSSLELGDSALYFCASSSYTGIYEQYFGPGTRLTVT.

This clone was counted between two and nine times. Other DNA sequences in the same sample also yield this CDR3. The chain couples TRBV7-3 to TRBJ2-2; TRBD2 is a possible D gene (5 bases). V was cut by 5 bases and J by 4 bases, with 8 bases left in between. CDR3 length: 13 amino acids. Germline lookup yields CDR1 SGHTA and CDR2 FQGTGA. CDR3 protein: CASSLSGTGELFF. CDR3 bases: TGTGCCAGCAGCCTCAGCGGCACCGGGGAGCTGTTTTTT.

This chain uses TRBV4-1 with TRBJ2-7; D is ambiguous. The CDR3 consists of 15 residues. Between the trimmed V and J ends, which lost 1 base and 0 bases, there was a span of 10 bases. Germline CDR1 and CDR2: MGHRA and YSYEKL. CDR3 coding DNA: TGCGCCAGCAGCCAAGTCCTAGTAGTCTCCTACGAGCAGTACTTC. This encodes CASSQVLVVSYEQYF.

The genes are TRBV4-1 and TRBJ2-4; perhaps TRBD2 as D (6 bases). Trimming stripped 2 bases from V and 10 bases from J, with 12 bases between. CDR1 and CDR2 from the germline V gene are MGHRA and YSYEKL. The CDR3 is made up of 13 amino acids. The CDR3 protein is CASSQQGGGIQYF. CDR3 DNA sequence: TGCGCCAGCAGCCAACAAGGTGGAGGGATTCAGTACTTC.

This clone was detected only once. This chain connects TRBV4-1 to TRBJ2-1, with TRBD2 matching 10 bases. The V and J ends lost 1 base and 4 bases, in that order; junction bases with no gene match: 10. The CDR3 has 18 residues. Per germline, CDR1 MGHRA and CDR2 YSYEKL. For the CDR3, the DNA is TGCGCCAGCAGCCAAGGGCCCCACGGACTAGCGGAATACAATGAGCAGTTCTTC. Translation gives CASSQGPHGLAEYNEQFF.

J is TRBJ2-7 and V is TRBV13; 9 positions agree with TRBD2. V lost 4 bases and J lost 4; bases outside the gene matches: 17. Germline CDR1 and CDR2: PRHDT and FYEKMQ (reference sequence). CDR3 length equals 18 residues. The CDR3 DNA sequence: TGTGCCAGCAGCTCCTCCTTTGGGCTAGCGGGGATGTTTTACGAGCAGTACTTC. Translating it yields CASSSSFGLAGMFYEQYF.

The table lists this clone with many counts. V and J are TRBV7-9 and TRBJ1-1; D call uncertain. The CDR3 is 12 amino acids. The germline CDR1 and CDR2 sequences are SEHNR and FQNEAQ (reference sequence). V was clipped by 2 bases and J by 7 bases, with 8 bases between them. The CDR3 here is CASSLMPDEAFF. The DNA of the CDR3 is TGTGCCAGCAGCTTAATGCCGGATGAAGCTTTCTTT.

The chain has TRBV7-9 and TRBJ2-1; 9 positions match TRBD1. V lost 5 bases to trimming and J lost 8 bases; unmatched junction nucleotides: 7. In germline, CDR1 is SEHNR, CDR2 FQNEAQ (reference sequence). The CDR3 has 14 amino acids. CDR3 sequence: CASSNPGQGDEQFF. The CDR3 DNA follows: TGTGCCAGCAGCAATCCGGGACAGGGCGATGAGCAGTTCTTC.

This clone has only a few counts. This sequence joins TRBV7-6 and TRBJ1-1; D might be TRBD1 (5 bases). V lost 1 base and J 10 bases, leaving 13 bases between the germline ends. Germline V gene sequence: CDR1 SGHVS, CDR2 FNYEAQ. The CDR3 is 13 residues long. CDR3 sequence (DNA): TGTGCCAGCAGCTTAGTCCCCGCCGGGGGAGCTTTCTTT. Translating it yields CASSLVPAGGAFF. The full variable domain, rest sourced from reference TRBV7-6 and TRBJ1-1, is GAGVSQSPRYKVTKRGQDVALRCDPISGHVSLYWYRQALGQGPEFLTYFNYEAQQDKSGLPNDRFSAERPEGSISTLTIQRTEQRDSAMYRCASSLVPAGGAFFGQGTRLTVV.

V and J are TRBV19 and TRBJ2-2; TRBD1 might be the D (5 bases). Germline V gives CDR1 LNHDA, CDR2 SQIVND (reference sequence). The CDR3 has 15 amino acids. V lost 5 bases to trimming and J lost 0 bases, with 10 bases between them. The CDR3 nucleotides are TGTGCCAGTAGTTTGGCGACAGCGAACACCGGGGAGCTGTTTTTT. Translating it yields CASSLATANTGELFF.

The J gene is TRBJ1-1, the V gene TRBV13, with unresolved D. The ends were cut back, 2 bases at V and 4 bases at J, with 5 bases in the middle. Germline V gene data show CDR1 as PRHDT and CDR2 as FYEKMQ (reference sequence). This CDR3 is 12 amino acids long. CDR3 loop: CASSLWGTEAFF. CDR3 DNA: TGTGCCAGCAGCTTATGGGGCACTGAAGCTTTCTTT. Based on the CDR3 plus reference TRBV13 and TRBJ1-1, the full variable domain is AAGVIQSPRHLIKEKRETATLKCYPIPRHDTVYWYQQGPGQDPQFLISFYEKMQSDKGSIPDRFSAQQFSDYHSELNMSSLELGDSALYFCASSLWGTEAFFGQGTRLTVV.

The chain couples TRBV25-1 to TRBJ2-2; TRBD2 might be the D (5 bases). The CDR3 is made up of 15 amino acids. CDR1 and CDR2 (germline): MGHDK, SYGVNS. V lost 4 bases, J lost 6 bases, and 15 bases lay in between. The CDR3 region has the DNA TGTGCCAGCAGTGGGGATCGGGATTTGCCCGGGGAGCTGTTTTTT. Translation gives CASSGDRDLPGELFF.

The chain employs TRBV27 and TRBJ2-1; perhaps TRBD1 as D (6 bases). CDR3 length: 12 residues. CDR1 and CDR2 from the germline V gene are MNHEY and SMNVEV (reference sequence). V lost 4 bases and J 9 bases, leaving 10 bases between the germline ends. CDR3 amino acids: CASSSQGFEQFF. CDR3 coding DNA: TGTGCCAGCAGTTCACAGGGTTTTGAGCAGTTCTTC.

The CDR3 region is CAWSTGGNSPLHF. Here the CDR3 DNA reads TGTGCCTGGAGTACAGGGGGAAATTCACCCCTCCACTTT. V usage is TRBV30 and J usage is TRBJ1-6; the match to TRBD1 covers 8 bases. The CDR3 is 13 residues long. CDR1 and CDR2 from the germline V gene are GTSNPN and SVGIG (reference sequence). V lost 2 bases to trimming and J lost 7 bases; unmatched junction nucleotides: 1. Looking up the rest from reference TRBV30 and TRBJ1-6 gives the full variable domain: SQTIHQWPATLVQPVGSPLSLECTVEGTSNPNLYWYRQAAGRGLQLLFYSVGIGQISSEVPQNLSASRPQDRQFILSSKKLLLSDSGFYLCAWSTGGNSPLHFGNGTRLTVT.

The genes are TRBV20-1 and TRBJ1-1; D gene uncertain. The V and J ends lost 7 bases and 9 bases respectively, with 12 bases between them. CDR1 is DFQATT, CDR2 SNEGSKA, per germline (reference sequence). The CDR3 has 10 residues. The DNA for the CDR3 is TGCAGTGTCGCGGTCCTGCAAGCTTTCTTT. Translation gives CSVAVLQAFF.

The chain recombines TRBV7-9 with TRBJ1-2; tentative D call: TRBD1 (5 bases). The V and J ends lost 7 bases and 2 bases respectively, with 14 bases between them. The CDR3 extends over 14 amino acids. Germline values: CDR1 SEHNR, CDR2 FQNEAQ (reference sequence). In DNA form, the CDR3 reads TGTGCCAGCAATCCCGGGGGGGTGAACTATGGCTACACCTTC. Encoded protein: CASNPGGVNYGYTF.

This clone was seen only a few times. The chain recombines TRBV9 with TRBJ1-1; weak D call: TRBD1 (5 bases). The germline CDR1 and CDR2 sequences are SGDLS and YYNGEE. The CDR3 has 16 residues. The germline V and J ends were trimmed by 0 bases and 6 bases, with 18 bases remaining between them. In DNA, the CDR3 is TGTGCCAGCAGCGTAGGAGGGTGGGGGAGTGGCGCTGAAGCTTTCTTT. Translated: CASSVGGWGSGAEAFF.

CDR3 DNA: TGTGCCAGCAGTCCTCGGGACAGGGGGCAGCCCCAGCATTTT. Its translation is CASSPRDRGQPQHF. V usage is TRBV27 and J usage is TRBJ1-5; 11 nucleotides match TRBD1. The CDR3 loop spans 14 amino acids. Per the germline V gene, CDR1 is MNHEY and CDR2 is SMNVEV (reference sequence). V lost 5 bases and J lost 7; bases outside the gene matches: 4.

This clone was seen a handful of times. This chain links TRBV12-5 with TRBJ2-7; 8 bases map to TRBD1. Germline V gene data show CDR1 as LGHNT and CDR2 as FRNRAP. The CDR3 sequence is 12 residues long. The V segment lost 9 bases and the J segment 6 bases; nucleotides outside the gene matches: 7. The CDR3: CASQGARGEQYF. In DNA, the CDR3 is TGTGCTAGCCAGGGGGCCAGGGGCGAGCAGTACTTC.

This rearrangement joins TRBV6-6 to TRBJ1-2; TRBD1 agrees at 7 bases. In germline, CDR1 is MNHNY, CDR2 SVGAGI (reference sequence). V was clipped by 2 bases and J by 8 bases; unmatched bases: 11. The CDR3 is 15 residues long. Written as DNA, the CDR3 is TGTGCCAGCAGTTACACCGCGACAGGGATGGGGGGCTACACCTTC. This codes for CASSYTATGMGGYTF.

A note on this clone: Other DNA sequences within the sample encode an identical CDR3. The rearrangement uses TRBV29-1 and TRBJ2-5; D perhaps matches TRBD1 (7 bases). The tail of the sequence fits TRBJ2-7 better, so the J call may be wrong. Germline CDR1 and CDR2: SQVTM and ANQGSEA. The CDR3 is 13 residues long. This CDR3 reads CSVERDSPYEQYF. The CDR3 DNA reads TGCAGCGTTGAGCGGGACAGTCCCTACGAGCAGTACTTC.

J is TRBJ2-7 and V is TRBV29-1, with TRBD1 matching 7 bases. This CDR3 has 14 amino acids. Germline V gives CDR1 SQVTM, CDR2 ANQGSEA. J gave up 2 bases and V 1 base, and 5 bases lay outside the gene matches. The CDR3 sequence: CSVEVRDSTYEQYF. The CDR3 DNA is TGCAGCGTTGAAGTCCGGGACAGCACCTACGAGCAGTACTTC.

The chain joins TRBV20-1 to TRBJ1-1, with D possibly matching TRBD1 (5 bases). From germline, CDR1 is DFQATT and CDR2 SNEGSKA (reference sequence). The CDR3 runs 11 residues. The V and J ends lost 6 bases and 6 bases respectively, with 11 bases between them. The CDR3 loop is CSAQSGAEAFF. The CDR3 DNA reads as TGCAGTGCCCAGTCGGGGGCTGAAGCTTTCTTT.